This note documents a single T cell receptor (beta chain) sequence. The CDR3 contains 11 residues. J lost 9 bases, V lost 5 bases, and 4 bases had no gene match. It was with random hexamers that roughly 0.5 to 1 ug RNA was reverse transcribed. Each CDR3 protein is one row after TCRdb ran MiXCR on the immunoSEQ multiplex PCR reads. The sample records around 170,000 distinct CDR3 sequences, approximately 95% being singletons. This entry is derived from a study of CD8 T cells in Susac syndrome. Material: CD8+ T cells from PBMCs. This chain links TRBV12-3 or TRBV12-4 with TRBJ2-7; 7 bases fit TRBD1. This TCR was sampled from a human donor with Susac syndrome. CDR3 sequence: CASSKQGWQYF. The CDR3 DNA sequence: TGTGCCAGCAGTAAACAGGGGTGGCAGTACTTC.